The clone carrying this T cell receptor (beta chain) has a handful of counts. The target antigen is unknown. This sample was included in a study of vaccination and CD4 T cells after COVID-19. Sequencing of cultured CD4+ T cell DNA used the Oncomine TCR Beta short-read assay. MiXCR, applied by TCRdb to the PCR reads, yields one record per CDR3 protein. This table holds 20,000 to 25,000 distinct CDR3 sequences, around two thirds found once. The treatment was: roughly ten-day PBMC culture with coronavirus spike peptide pools or control peptides (ViraFEST assay). This sequence was found in a human donor who received a COVID-19 vaccine. The sequencing here drew on CD4+ T cells from blood, cultured in vitro, taken before SARS-CoV-2 vaccination.

Written as DNA, the CDR3 is TGTGCCAGCAGATCAATAGCGGGGGTCACAGATACGCAGTATTTT. Translation gives CASRSIAGVTDTQYF. This chain connects TRBV27 to TRBJ2-3; the match to TRBD2 covers 9 bases. The V and J ends lost 6 bases and 2 bases, in that order; junction bases with no gene match: 6. The CDR3 runs 15 residues. Germline values: CDR1 MNHEY, CDR2 SMNVEV (reference sequence).